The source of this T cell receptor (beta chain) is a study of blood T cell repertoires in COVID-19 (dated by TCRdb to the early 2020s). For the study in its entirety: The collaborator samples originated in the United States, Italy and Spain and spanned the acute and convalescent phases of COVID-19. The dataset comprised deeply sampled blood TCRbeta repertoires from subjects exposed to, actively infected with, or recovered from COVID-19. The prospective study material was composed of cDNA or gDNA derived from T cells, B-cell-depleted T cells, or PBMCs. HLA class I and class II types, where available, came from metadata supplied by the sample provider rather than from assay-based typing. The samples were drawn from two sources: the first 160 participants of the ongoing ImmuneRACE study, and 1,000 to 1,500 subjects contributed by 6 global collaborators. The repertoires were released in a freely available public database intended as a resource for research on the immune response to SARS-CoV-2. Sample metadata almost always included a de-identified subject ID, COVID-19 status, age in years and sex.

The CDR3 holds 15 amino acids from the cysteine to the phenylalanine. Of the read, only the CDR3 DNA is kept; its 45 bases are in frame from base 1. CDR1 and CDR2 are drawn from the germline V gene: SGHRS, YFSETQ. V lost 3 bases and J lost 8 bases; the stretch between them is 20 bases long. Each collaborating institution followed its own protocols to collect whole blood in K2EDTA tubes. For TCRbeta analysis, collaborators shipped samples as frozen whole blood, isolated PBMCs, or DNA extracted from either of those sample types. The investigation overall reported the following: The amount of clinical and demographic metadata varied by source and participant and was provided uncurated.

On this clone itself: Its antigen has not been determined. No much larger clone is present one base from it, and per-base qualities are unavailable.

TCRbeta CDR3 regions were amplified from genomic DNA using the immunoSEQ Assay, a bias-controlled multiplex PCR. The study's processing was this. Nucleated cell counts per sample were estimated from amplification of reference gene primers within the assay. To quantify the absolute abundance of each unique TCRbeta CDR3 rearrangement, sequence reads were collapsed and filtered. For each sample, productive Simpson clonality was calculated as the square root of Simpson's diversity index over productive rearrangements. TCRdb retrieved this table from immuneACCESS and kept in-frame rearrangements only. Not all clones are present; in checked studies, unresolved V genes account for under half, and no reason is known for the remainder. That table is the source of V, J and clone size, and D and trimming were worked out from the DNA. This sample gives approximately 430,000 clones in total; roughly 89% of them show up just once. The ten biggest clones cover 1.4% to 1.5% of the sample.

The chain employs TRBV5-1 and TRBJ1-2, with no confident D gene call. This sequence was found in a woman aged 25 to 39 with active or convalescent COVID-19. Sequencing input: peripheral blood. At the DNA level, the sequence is TGCGCCAGCAGCTCCCTTCCTAATCGCGGAGACGGCTACACCTTC. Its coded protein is CASSSLPNRGDGYTF.